The present entry profiles one T cell receptor (beta chain) with its context. This sample was included in a study of blood T cell repertoires in COVID-19. Method: immunoSEQ multiplex PCR; TCRdb's copy keeps in-frame clones and lacks some. The sample holds about 270,000 clones, around 86% seen once. Sample: peripheral blood. The receptor comes from a woman aged 55-69 years who had recovered from COVID-19.

This CDR3 reads CASSEAWGGGEAFF. The CDR3 DNA is TGTGCCAGCAGTGAGGCGTGGGGAGGGGGTGAAGCTTTCTTT. The chain carries TRBV2 and TRBJ1-1; D is perhaps TRBD1 (6 bases). V lost 3 bases and J 7 bases, leaving 15 bases between the germline ends. The CDR3 sequence is 14 residues long. CDR1 and CDR2 (germline): SNHLY, FYNNEI.